The following is a T cell receptor beta chain sequence with its context. What it binds is not known. The CDR3 length is 16 residues. V shed 9 bases and J shed 0 bases, with 19 bases lying between them. The germline gives CDR1 SNHLY, CDR2 FYNNEI. These data come from a study of CD8+ T cells in alopecia areata. About the study: Administration of oral tofacitinib to treated patients was at 5 to 10 mg twice daily.

Study-level findings and limits: Patients displayed less clarity in TCR sharing than mice, a finding possibly related to HLA.

Once RNA had been extracted, it was reverse transcribed into cDNA to act as the sequencing template. Assay used: immunoSEQ multiplex PCR; TCRdb lists only in-frame clones, some missing. The sample has 100,000 to 150,000 clones, around two fifths seen once. This receptor was obtained from a human donor with alopecia areata. The genes are TRBV2 and TRBJ2-3; perhaps TRBD1 as D (6 bases). Sample: CD4+ T cells sorted from blood. The CDR3 here is CASHAPGHLSTDTQYF. The CDR3, as DNA: TGTGCCAGTCATGCCCCGGGACACCTCAGCACAGATACGCAGTATTTT.